This TCR beta chain was sequenced for a study of regulatory and conventional T cells in RAG deficiency. Conventional CD4+ T cells were sorted from blood as CD25-low CD127-high cells. Generated by immunoSEQ multiplex PCR, the TCRdb table keeps only in-frame clones and is missing some. The sample has about 9,100 clones, around 95% seen once. CDR3 size: 15 residues. Trimming took 3 bases from V and 8 from J; bases not matched to a gene: 10. CDR1 and CDR2 (germline): ENHRY, SYGVKD. The sample was CD4+ effector T cells sorted from blood. This sequence joins TRBV10-3 and TRBJ1-2; 9 nucleotides align to TRBD1. The source of this sequence is a human donor with RAG deficiency presenting as severe combined immunodeficiency. DNA for the CDR3: TGTGCCATCAGTGATCTGGACAGGGGTGTTAGCGGCTACACCTTC. Translated, it gives CAISDLDRGVSGYTF.